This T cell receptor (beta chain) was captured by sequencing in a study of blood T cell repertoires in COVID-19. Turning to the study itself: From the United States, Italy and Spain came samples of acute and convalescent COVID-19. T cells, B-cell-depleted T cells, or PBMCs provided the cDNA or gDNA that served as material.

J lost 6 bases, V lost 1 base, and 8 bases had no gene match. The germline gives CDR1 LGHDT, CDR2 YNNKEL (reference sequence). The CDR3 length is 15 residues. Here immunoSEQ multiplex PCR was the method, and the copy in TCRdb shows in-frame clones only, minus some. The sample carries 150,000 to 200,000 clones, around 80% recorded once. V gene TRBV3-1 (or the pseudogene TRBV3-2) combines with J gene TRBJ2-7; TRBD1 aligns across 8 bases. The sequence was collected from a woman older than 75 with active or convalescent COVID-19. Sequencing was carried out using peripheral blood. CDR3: CASSQVTGGSSEQYF. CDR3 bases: TGTGCCAGCAGCCAAGTTACAGGGGGTAGTTCCGAGCAGTACTTC.